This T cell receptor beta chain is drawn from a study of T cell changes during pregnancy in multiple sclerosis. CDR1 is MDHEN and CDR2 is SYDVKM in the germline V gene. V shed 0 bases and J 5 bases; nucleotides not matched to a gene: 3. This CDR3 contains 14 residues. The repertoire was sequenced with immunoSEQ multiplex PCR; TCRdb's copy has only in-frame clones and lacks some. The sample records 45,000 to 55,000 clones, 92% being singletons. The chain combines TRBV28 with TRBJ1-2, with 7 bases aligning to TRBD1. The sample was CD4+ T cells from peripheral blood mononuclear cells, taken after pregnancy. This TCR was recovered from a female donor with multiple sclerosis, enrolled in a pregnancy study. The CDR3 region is CASSLWDRRYGYTF. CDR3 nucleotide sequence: TGTGCCAGCAGTTTATGGGACAGGAGATATGGCTACACCTTC.